The clone carrying this T cell receptor beta chain appeared a few times. Antigen unknown. This sample was included in a study of cytomegalovirus exposure and HLA in healthy donors. General observations from the study: The tendency of first-cohort TCR clusters to co-occur in the 90 to 150 validation repertoires was the finding of a later analysis. The study designated 150 or so TCR beta chains cytomegalovirus-associated. Published work reported that the classifier diagnosed cytomegalovirus status with high specificity and sensitivity. Most TCR sequences were uncommon, yet certain public TCRs appeared in many donors.

TCRdb keeps only in-frame clones here, not all; method: immunoSEQ multiplex PCR. The sample has 190,000 or so clones; 80% to 85% are singletons. The sequencing sample was made of PBMCs. The TCR comes from a woman aged 18-29 years in good health and CMV-seropositive.

This CDR3 is CASTQGTSGGEQYF. The DNA of the CDR3 is TGCGCCAGCACCCAAGGGACTAGCGGGGGCGAGCAGTACTTC. The chain couples TRBV5-1 to TRBJ2-7, with TRBD2 matching 14 bases. The CDR3 is 14 amino acids. J lost 6 bases, V lost 6 bases, and 5 bases had no gene match. The germline gives CDR1 SGHRS, CDR2 YFSETQ.